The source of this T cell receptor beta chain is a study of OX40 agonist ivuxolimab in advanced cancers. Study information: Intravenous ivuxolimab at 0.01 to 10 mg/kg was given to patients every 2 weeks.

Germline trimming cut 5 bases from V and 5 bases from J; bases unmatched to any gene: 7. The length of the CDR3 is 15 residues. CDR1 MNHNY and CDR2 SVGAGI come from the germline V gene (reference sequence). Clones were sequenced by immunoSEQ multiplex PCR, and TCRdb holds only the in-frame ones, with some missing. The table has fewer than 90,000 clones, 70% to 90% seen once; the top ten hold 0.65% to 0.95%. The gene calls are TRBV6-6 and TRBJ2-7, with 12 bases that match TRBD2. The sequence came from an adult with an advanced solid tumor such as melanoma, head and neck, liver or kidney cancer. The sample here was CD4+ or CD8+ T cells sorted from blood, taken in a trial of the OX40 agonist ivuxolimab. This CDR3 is CASSTSGRKAHEQYF. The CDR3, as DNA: TGTGCCAGCAGTACTAGCGGGAGGAAGGCCCACGAGCAGTACTTC.